This T cell receptor (beta chain) appears in the sequencing data of a study of beta chain features in type 1 diabetes. Study-level information: All samples yielded 107,917,701 examined sorted cells. Study conclusions and caveats: The study found that naive, central memory and Treg TCRB repertoires appeared more similar in patients than in healthy donors.

One heparinised draw, averaging roughly 110 mL, was taken per donor. Purities over 98% were achieved in all sorted populations. Germline-derived CDR1 and CDR2 are SGHDT and YYEEEE. The CDR3 is 16 residues long. V shed 5 bases and J shed 6 bases, with 20 bases lying between them. Isolated RNA was reverse transcribed in full, so expressed TCRB transcripts were sequenced. The data were produced by immunoSEQ multiplex PCR, yet TCRdb's version contains in-frame clones alone and is incomplete. The sample contains around 300,000 clones, 7.5% to 9.5% of which appear only once. In its sample, this clone was seen many times. What it binds is not known.

The sequencing input was central memory CD4+ T cells from blood. The chain couples TRBV5-6 to TRBJ2-2; tentative D call: TRBD1 (5 bases). The receptor's source is a woman younger than 30 in good health. CDR3 sequence reads: CASSSSRERSSGELFF. Here the CDR3 DNA reads TGTGCCAGCAGTTCGAGCAGGGAAAGGTCCTCCGGGGAGCTGTTTTTT.